A selection of T cell receptor beta chains follows, all from one sample in a study of T cell responses to AZD1222 COVID-19 vaccine. Clones were read by immunoSEQ multiplex PCR, and TCRdb kept only the in-frame ones, dropping some. Altogether 72,000 or so clones are present, 85% being singletons, with the ten largest covering around 21%. The sample here was peripheral blood, taken on day 0 of AZD1222 vaccination. These receptors were obtained from an adult in good health. CDR3s include the opening cysteine and the closing phenylalanine or tryptophan. A D gene is named only where the DNA matches it firmly. Rows give clone size only sometimes, using once, few, many, or a class for an expanded clone.

TRBJ1-6 TRBV18 . 14 . CASSPDLRDSPLHF TGTGCCAGCTCACCAGATCTCAGGGATTCACCCCTCCACTTT
TRBJ2-3 TRBV6-5 TRBD2 16 . CASSYRLAGGADTQYF TGTGCCAGCAGTTACAGACTAGCGGGGGGCGCAGATACGCAGTATTTT
TRBJ1-1 TRBV4-1 . 13 few CASSQEGAVEAFF TGCGCCAGCAGCCAAGAAGGGGCAGTCGAAGCTTTCTTT
TRBJ1-1 TRBV6-6 TRBD1 13 . CASSLGQGVQAFF TGTGCCAGCAGTTTGGGACAGGGGGTTCAAGCTTTCTTT
TRBJ1-5 TRBV11-2 . 14 . CASSQAGNRQPQHF TGTGCCAGCAGCCAGGCGGGGAATCGGCAGCCCCAGCATTTT
TRBJ2-3 TRBV19 TRBD1 15 few CASSMGQGLKDTQYF TGTGCCAGTAGTATGGGACAGGGTCTGAAAGATACGCAGTATTTT
TRBJ1-3 TRBV4-2 . 16 . CASSQVDRASGNTIYF TGTGCCAGCAGCCAAGTCGACCGCGCCTCTGGAAACACCATATATTTT
TRBJ2-7 TRBV11-2 TRBD1 16 few CASSLFKGQGSHEQYF TGTGCCAGCAGCTTATTTAAAGGACAGGGTAGCCACGAGCAGTACTTC
TRBJ2-7 TRBV12-3/TRBV12-4 . 12 . CASRGAGSEQYF TGTGCCAGCAGGGGTGCCGGATCCGAGCAGTACTTC
TRBJ2-7 TRBV2 . 15 . CASSPRDPNFYEQYF TGTGCCAGCAGCCCCCGGGACCCTAACTTCTACGAGCAGTACTTC
TRBJ1-1 TRBV3-1/TRBV3-2 . 13 . CASSQDKGTEAFF TGTGCCAGCAGCCAAGATAAGGGCACTGAAGCTTTCTTT
TRBJ1-3 TRBV6-5 . 14 . CASRIGGSGNTIYF TGTGCCAGCCGTATAGGGGGCTCTGGAAACACCATATATTTT
TRBJ1-1 TRBV14 TRBD1 14 . CASSRQGSRTEAFF TGTGCCAGCAGCCGACAGGGGAGTAGGACTGAAGCTTTCTTT
TRBJ2-3 TRBV29-1 . 14 . CSAVLGQYTDTQYF TGCAGCGCGGTACTAGGACAATACACAGATACGCAGTATTTT
TRBJ2-2 TRBV6-2/TRBV6-3 TRBD2 15 . CASSLGTRFTGELFF TGTGCCAGCAGCCTCGGGACTAGATTTACCGGGGAGCTGTTTTTT
TRBJ2-1 TRBV7-9 TRBD2 16 few CASSTTSGASYNEQFF TGTGCCAGCAGCACGACTAGCGGGGCCTCCTACAATGAGCAGTTCTTC
TRBJ1-3 TRBV30 . 13 few CAWTTYSGNTIYF TGTGCCTGGACCACCTACTCTGGAAACACCATATATTTT
TRBJ2-1 TRBV20-1 . 10 . CSARWNEQFF TGCAGTGCTAGGTGGAATGAGCAGTTCTTC
TRBJ1-1 TRBV4-2 . 17 . CASSRGLGQPGNTEAFF TGTGCCAGCAGCCGAGGACTCGGTCAACCGGGGAACACTGAAGCTTTCTTT
TRBJ1-1 TRBV5-1 . 11 . CASSSGGAAFF TGCGCCAGCAGCTCGGGCGGGGCAGCTTTCTTT
TRBJ2-1 TRBV3-1/TRBV3-2 . 15 . CASSQGAGLNNEQFF TGTGCCAGCAGCCAAGGGGCTGGTCTTAACAATGAGCAGTTCTTC
TRBJ2-5 TRBV11-2 . 14 . CASSFRLGGETQYF TGTGCCAGCAGCTTCAGACTAGGTGGAGAGACCCAGTACTTC
TRBJ2-1 TRBV6-5 . 15 . CASSYMGAPYNEQFF TGTGCCAGCAGTTACATGGGGGCTCCCTACAATGAGCAGTTCTTC
TRBJ2-7 TRBV7-9 . 11 . CASSNPREQYF TGTGCCAGCAGCAACCCTCGTGAGCAGTACTTC
TRBJ1-4 TRBV30 . 12 . CAWSVSGEKLFF TGTGCCTGGAGTGTAAGCGGTGAAAAACTGTTTTTT
TRBJ2-7 TRBV3-1/TRBV3-2 TRBD1 14 few CASSPRQGAGEQYF TGTGCCAGCAGCCCTCGACAGGGGGCCGGCGAGCAGTACTTC
TRBJ2-1 TRBV5-1 . 15 once CASTPDGRSYNEQFF TGCGCCAGCACCCCAGACGGAAGGTCCTACAATGAGCAGTTCTTC
TRBJ1-1 TRBV11-3 . 14 . CASSARGQNTEAFF TGTGCCAGCAGCGCACGAGGACAGAACACTGAAGCTTTCTTT
TRBJ1-1 TRBV11-2 . 18 . CASRPGGWHDKPNTEAFF TGTGCCAGCAGACCGGGGGGGTGGCACGATAAACCGAACACTGAAGCTTTCTTT
TRBJ2-1 TRBV6-5 TRBD1 15 . CASKITGVGTNEQFF TGTGCCAGCAAAATTACAGGGGTGGGAACCAATGAGCAGTTCTTC
TRBJ2-6 TRBV19 . 15 . CASSIVAAGANVLTF TGTGCCAGTAGTATAGTAGCTGCTGGGGCCAACGTCCTGACTTTC
TRBJ2-7 TRBV6-5 TRBD1 14 once CASSYGTGAYEQYF TGTGCCAGCAGTTACGGGACAGGGGCCTACGAGCAGTACTTC
TRBJ2-5 TRBV7-9 . 15 . CASSSNSLRGETQYF TGTGCCAGCAGCTCGAATTCCCTTCGGGGGGAGACCCAGTACTTC
TRBJ1-1 TRBV18 TRBD1 15 . CASSPSEGARHAAFF TGTGCCAGCTCACCTAGTGAGGGGGCACGCCACGCGGCTTTCTTT
TRBJ2-7 TRBV11-2 . 14 . CASSLAGGGHEQYF TGTGCCAGCAGCTTAGCGGGAGGGGGCCACGAGCAGTACTTC
TRBJ1-3 TRBV7-6 . 16 . CASSLVDPSSGNTIYF TGTGCCAGCAGCTTAGTCGACCCTAGCTCTGGAAACACCATATATTTT
TRBJ2-5 TRBV29-1 . 15 . CSVPRAGRIQETQYF TGCAGCGTGCCTAGGGCAGGGAGGATACAAGAGACCCAGTACTTC
TRBJ2-1 TRBV5-1 . 13 . CASSLGQYNEQFF TGCGCCAGCAGCTTGGGACAGTACAATGAGCAGTTCTTC
TRBJ2-2 TRBV6-5 . 15 . CASSYKGVNTGELFF TGTGCCAGCAGTTATAAGGGCGTGAACACCGGGGAGCTGTTTTTT
TRBJ1-2 TRBV10-3 . 10 . CAIRTYGYTF TGTGCCATCAGAACCTATGGCTACACCTTC
TRBJ2-7 TRBV5-1 . 19 . CASRLIFPHTGQISYEQYF TGCGCCAGCAGACTTATATTCCCGCACACAGGTCAGATCTCCTACGAGCAGTACTTC
TRBJ2-3 TRBV9 TRBD2 17 . CASSVGGLAGATDTQYF TGTGCCAGCAGCGTAGGGGGTTTAGCGGGAGCGACAGATACGCAGTATTTT
TRBJ2-1 TRBV5-1 TRBD1 15 . CASSVTGTGTNEQFF TGCGCCAGCAGCGTAACCGGGACAGGGACCAATGAGCAGTTCTTC
TRBJ2-5 TRBV9 . 16 once CASSVGATTREETQYF TGTGCCAGCAGCGTGGGGGCGACAACCAGGGAAGAGACCCAGTACTTC
TRBJ1-5 TRBV7-2 . 14 . CASSWYRAGQPQHF TGTGCCAGCAGCTGGTACAGGGCGGGTCAGCCCCAGCATTTT
TRBJ2-1 TRBV6-5 . 14 . CAIKRAAAQNEQFF TGTGCCATCAAACGGGCGGCAGCTCAGAATGAGCAGTTCTTC
TRBJ1-5 TRBV19 TRBD1 17 . CASSMARGTGVNQPQHF TGTGCCAGTAGTATGGCCCGCGGGACAGGTGTCAATCAGCCCCAGCATTTT
TRBJ2-6 TRBV11-2 TRBD1 19 few CASSSYTGTAYSGANVLTF TGTGCCAGCAGCTCTTACACCGGGACAGCGTACTCTGGGGCCAACGTCCTGACTTTC
TRBJ1-2 TRBV19 . 13 . CATQLTALYGYTF TGTGCCACCCAATTGACAGCCCTTTATGGCTACACCTTC
TRBJ2-7 TRBV27 . 11 . CASSPRGEQYF TGTGCCAGCAGCCCGCGGGGTGAGCAGTACTTC
TRBJ1-5 TRBV3-1/TRBV3-2 . 15 . CASSQDGAANQPQHF TGTGCCAGCAGCCAAGACGGGGCCGCCAATCAGCCCCAGCATTTT
TRBJ2-7 TRBV4-1 . 15 . CASSPGGGGVYEQYF TGCGCCAGCAGCCCCGGGGGAGGGGGCGTATACGAGCAGTACTTC
TRBJ2-5 TRBV3-1/TRBV3-2 TRBD2 16 . CASSLRLAGSRETQYF TGTGCCAGCAGTCTTAGACTAGCGGGGTCCCGGGAGACCCAGTACTTC
TRBJ1-5 TRBV18 . 16 once CASSRGTKKFNQPQHF TGTGCCAGCTCCCGCGGGACAAAAAAATTTAATCAGCCCCAGCATTTT